A selection of T cell receptor beta chains follows, all from one sample in a study of blood T cell repertoires in COVID-19. Profiling relied on immunoSEQ multiplex PCR, and the TCRdb table lists in-frame clones only, not all of them. The repertoire has approximately 100,000 clones, roughly 83% of them found once; the top ten carry roughly 3.3%. Material for sequencing was peripheral blood. Receptors were obtained from a woman older than 75 with active or convalescent COVID-19. Both conserved end residues are part of each CDR3. D genes are given only for firm matches. Expanded clones are given a class, and other clones once, few, many or no size at all.

V gene	clone size	D gene	J gene	CDR3 DNA	CDR3 protein
TRBV7-3	-	-	TRBJ1-6	TGTGCCAGCAGCCAACAGGGAGGGTATAATTCACCCCTCCACTTT	CASSQQGGYNSPLHF
TRBV2	-	-	TRBJ1-1	TGTGCCAGCAGGCTACAGTTCACTGAAGCTTTCTTT	CASRLQFTEAFF
TRBV29-1	-	-	TRBJ1-2	TGCTCCACGGGGGGGATCTATGGCTACACCTTC	CSTGGIYGYTF
TRBV25-1	-	-	TRBJ1-1	TGTGCCACCAAGATAGCGACGAACACTGAAGCTTTCTTT	CATKIATNTEAFF
TRBV19	-	TRBD2	TRBJ2-7	TGTGCCAGTAGGACTAGCGGGAGTTCCTACGAGCAGTACTTC	CASRTSGSSYEQYF
TRBV6-5	-	TRBD1	TRBJ1-1	TGTGCCAGCACTGCCCGGGACAGGGAGGGATCTTTCTTT	CASTARDREGSFF
TRBV10-3	few	TRBD1	TRBJ2-3	TGTGCCATCAGGCAACAGGGGGCTGTGACAGATACGCAGTATTTT	CAIRQQGAVTDTQYF
TRBV7-3	-	-	TRBJ1-1	TGTGCCAGCAGCTTAACGTCTTACACTGAAGCTTTCTTT	CASSLTSYTEAFF
TRBV10-1	-	TRBD1	TRBJ2-7	TGCGCCACCTTAACTCCGGGACAGGGGGAAACTAGCCCGTGGGAGCAGTACTTC	CATLTPGQGETSPWEQYF
TRBV4-1	-	-	TRBJ2-3	TGCGCCAGCAGCCAAGACCGCGGGCGGGGGCGCACCGCAGATACGCAGTATTTT	CASSQDRGRGRTADTQYF
TRBV12-3/TRBV12-4	-	-	TRBJ1-4	TGTGCCAGCAAGAGAGGGATAAATGAAAAACTGTTTTTT	CASKRGINEKLFF
TRBV4-1	-	TRBD2	TRBJ2-5	TGCGCCAGCAGCCGTCAACTAGCGGGAGAGACCCAGTACTTC	CASSRQLAGETQYF
TRBV12-5	-	-	TRBJ2-3	TGTGCTAGTGGTTTGGGAAGCCGTTCATGGGATACGCAGTATTTT	CASGLGSRSWDTQYF
TRBV9	once	TRBD2	TRBJ2-3	TGTGCCAGCAGCGTAGCCCCGGGGGGGACAGATACGCAGTATTTT	CASSVAPGGTDTQYF
TRBV28	-	-	TRBJ1-1	TGTGCCAGCAGTTCAGAAAACACTGAAGCTTTCTTT	CASSSENTEAFF
TRBV12-3/TRBV12-4	few	-	TRBJ1-1	TGTGCCAGCAGTTTAGGGGGGCTGGCTGAAGCTTTCTTT	CASSLGGLAEAFF
TRBV2	-	-	TRBJ2-6	TGTGCCAGCAGTTCGCGGACTGGGGCCAACGTCCTGACTTTC	CASSSRTGANVLTF
TRBV7-3	-	-	TRBJ2-1	TGTGCCAGCAGCCTAGGAATGCGGGGAATCGATGAGCAGTTCTTC	CASSLGMRGIDEQFF
TRBV4-1	few	TRBD2	TRBJ2-7	TGCGCCAGCAGGACCGTAGCGGGAGCAGTCATCGAGCAGTACTTC	CASRTVAGAVIEQYF
TRBV5-1	many	TRBD1	TRBJ2-2	TGCGCCAGCAGCGGACAGGGTTGGGGCACCGGGGAGCTGTTTTTT	CASSGQGWGTGELFF
TRBV7-8	-	-	TRBJ1-6	TGTGCCAGCAGGTCCGGATCCGACAGGTTCTCCTATAATTCACCCCTCCACTTT	CASRSGSDRFSYNSPLHF
TRBV12-3/TRBV12-4	-	-	TRBJ1-2	TGTGCCAGCAGCCAGGGCCATGGCTACACCTTC	CASSQGHGYTF
TRBV20-1	-	-	TRBJ1-4	TGCAGTGCTAGTATTGTAGCTAATGAAAAACTGTTTTTT	CSASIVANEKLFF
TRBV9	-	-	TRBJ2-7	TGTGCCAGCAGCCAGACCCAGCGGAACTACGAGCAGTACTTC	CASSQTQRNYEQYF
TRBV3-1/TRBV3-2	-	-	TRBJ2-7	TGTGCCAGCAGCCAAGATAGGGGCCAGGGGCTACCCTACGAGCAGTACTTC	CASSQDRGQGLPYEQYF
TRBV6-2/TRBV6-3	-	-	TRBJ1-5	TGTGCCAGCAGTTACATGGCGGACAATCAGCCCCAGCATTTT	CASSYMADNQPQHF
TRBV6-5	-	-	TRBJ1-6	TGTGCCAGCAGTCCCTTCGGGTGGGATAATTCACCCCTCCACTTT	CASSPFGWDNSPLHF
TRBV6-5	few	TRBD2	TRBJ2-7	TGTGCCAGCAGGAGAACCAGCGGGAATTCCTACGAGCAGTACTTC	CASRRTSGNSYEQYF
TRBV3-1/TRBV3-2	few	-	TRBJ2-1	TGTGCCAGCACTCGGGTCTCCACGGGCTACAATGAGCAGTTCTTC	CASTRVSTGYNEQFF
TRBV6-6	-	TRBD1	TRBJ1-6	TGTGCCAGCAGCCGCATGCGTCTTACGGACAGGGGTGGGTATAATTCACCCCTCCACTTT	CASSRMRLTDRGGYNSPLHF
TRBV30	-	TRBD1	TRBJ1-1	TGTGCCTGGGTACAGGGGTACACTGAAGCTTTCTTT	CAWVQGYTEAFF
TRBV14	-	-	TRBJ1-1	TGTGCCAGCAGCCAAATCGGGGGATTTGTGAACACTGAAGCTTTCTTT	CASSQIGGFVNTEAFF
TRBV5-6	-	TRBD2	TRBJ2-7	TGTGCCAGCAGCTTGGTTAGCGGGAGGGCGAACGAGCAGTACTTC	CASSLVSGRANEQYF
TRBV2	-	-	TRBJ2-6	TGTGCCAGCAATTTTGAGGGCCGCTCTGGGGCCAACGTCCTGACTTTC	CASNFEGRSGANVLTF
TRBV5-4	-	TRBD1	TRBJ2-5	TGTGCCAGCAGTTCTCAACAGGGGTGGGAGACCCAGTACTTC	CASSSQQGWETQYF
TRBV19	few	-	TRBJ1-5	TGTGCCAGTAGTATCGGGTCGACAGTTTATAGCAATCAGCCCCAGCATTTT	CASSIGSTVYSNQPQHF
TRBV14	-	-	TRBJ2-1	TGTGCCAGCAGCCAAGCAGATGGTGAGCAGTTCTTC	CASSQADGEQFF
TRBV25-1	-	-	TRBJ1-4	TGTGCCAGCAGTGAATACACAGGGCGCGCCGGTGAAAAACTGTTTTTT	CASSEYTGRAGEKLFF
TRBV27	-	TRBD1	TRBJ1-2	TGTGCCAGCAGTTTCCAGGACAGGGTGGCTGGCTACACCTTC	CASSFQDRVAGYTF
TRBV7-9	-	-	TRBJ1-2	TGTGCCAGCAGCTTCGGACGGGGTGTATATGGCTACACCTTC	CASSFGRGVYGYTF